These T cell receptor beta chains were read from a single sample in a study of blood T cells in healthy people across ages. TCRdb analysed the 5' RACE reads with MiXCR anew, one entry per CDR3 protein. The sample has fewer than 600,000 distinct CDR3 sequences, about 27% seen once. This sample was shared with a second study, whose subject was T cells of mothers and their children.

The sequencing sample was made of blood. These receptors were taken from a boy younger than 10 in good health. Each CDR3 is given with its conserved first and last residue. Fields, in order: V gene, D gene, clone size, J gene, CDR3 DNA, CDR3 protein. The D gene is left open where the match is weak. Expanded clones get a size class; other rows say once, few or many, or leave the size out.

v_call: TRBV6-2/TRBV6-3; d_call: TRBD1; clone_size: -; j_call: TRBJ1-2; cdr3_nt: TGTGCCAGCAGTCCCCCGGACAGGGGACGGGATGGCTACACCTTC; cdr3_aa: CASSPPDRGRDGYTF
v_call: TRBV4-2; d_call: TRBD1; clone_size: -; j_call: TRBJ1-3; cdr3_nt: TGTGCCAGCAGCCTCCCTCAGGACAGGCCGAATGAGTGGCCCATATATTTT; cdr3_aa: CASSLPQDRPNEWPIYF
v_call: TRBV6-5; d_call: -; clone_size: -; j_call: TRBJ2-7; cdr3_nt: TGTGCCAGCAGCCGAAACCCCAGGGGCCGCGAGCAGTACTTC; cdr3_aa: CASSRNPRGREQYF
v_call: TRBV6-6; d_call: -; clone_size: -; j_call: TRBJ2-3; cdr3_nt: TGTGCCAGCAGTTCCCCGGGCCTCACAGACACGCAGTATTTT; cdr3_aa: CASSSPGLTDTQYF
v_call: TRBV7-9; d_call: -; clone_size: few; j_call: TRBJ2-7; cdr3_nt: TGTGCCAGCAGCTCAACTCTGCAGGGCCACGAGCAGTACTTC; cdr3_aa: CASSSTLQGHEQYF
v_call: TRBV7-9; d_call: -; clone_size: -; j_call: TRBJ2-5; cdr3_nt: TGTGCCAGCAGCGAGCCCCTAGTTGCAGAGACCCAGTACTTC; cdr3_aa: CASSEPLVAETQYF
v_call: TRBV10-3; d_call: TRBD2; clone_size: -; j_call: TRBJ2-1; cdr3_nt: TGTGCCATCAGCGCTAGCGGGGACAATGAGCAGTTCTTC; cdr3_aa: CAISASGDNEQFF
v_call: TRBV6-5; d_call: -; clone_size: once; j_call: TRBJ2-1; cdr3_nt: TGTGCCAGCCGCTTCGACAGTTACAATGAGCAGTTCTTC; cdr3_aa: CASRFDSYNEQFF
v_call: TRBV3-1; d_call: -; clone_size: -; j_call: TRBJ2-1; cdr3_nt: TGTGCCAGCAGCCAAGATCGAGTTCTCCATGAGCAGTTCTTC; cdr3_aa: CASSQDRVLHEQFF
v_call: TRBV7-9; d_call: TRBD2; clone_size: few; j_call: TRBJ2-3; cdr3_nt: TGTGCCAGCAGCCAGACTAGCGGATACCATGAGCAGTATTTT; cdr3_aa: CASSQTSGYHEQYF
v_call: TRBV5-1; d_call: -; clone_size: -; j_call: TRBJ2-2; cdr3_nt: TGCGCCAGCACCTACCACAGGGCCCCGAACACCGGGGAGCTGTTTTTT; cdr3_aa: CASTYHRAPNTGELFF
v_call: TRBV20-1; d_call: TRBD2; clone_size: few; j_call: TRBJ2-5; cdr3_nt: TGCAGTGCTAGTAAGGGCGCTAGCGGGGGGGCCGGAGAGACCCAGTACTTC; cdr3_aa: CSASKGASGGAGETQYF
v_call: TRBV9; d_call: -; clone_size: few; j_call: TRBJ2-3; cdr3_nt: TGTGCCAGCAGCGAGAGGGGATCCCGCACAGATACGCAGTATTTT; cdr3_aa: CASSERGSRTDTQYF
v_call: TRBV29-1; d_call: TRBD1; clone_size: -; j_call: TRBJ2-7; cdr3_nt: TGCAGCTCCTCTGACAGGGGAAGCGGCGAGCAGTACTTC; cdr3_aa: CSSSDRGSGEQYF
v_call: TRBV11-2; d_call: -; clone_size: -; j_call: TRBJ1-4; cdr3_nt: TGTGCCTGCAGCTTAGACACAGGGCGAAGTGAAAAACTGTTTTTT; cdr3_aa: CACSLDTGRSEKLFF
v_call: TRBV20-1; d_call: TRBD1; clone_size: -; j_call: TRBJ1-1; cdr3_nt: TGCAGTGCCAAGCGGGACAGCTTGAACACTGAAGCTTTCTTT; cdr3_aa: CSAKRDSLNTEAFF
v_call: TRBV7-2; d_call: -; clone_size: -; j_call: TRBJ2-2; cdr3_nt: TGTGCCAGCAGCTTAATGGGACGGGGGAACACCGGGGAGCTGTTTTTT; cdr3_aa: CASSLMGRGNTGELFF
v_call: TRBV29-1; d_call: -; clone_size: few; j_call: TRBJ1-4; cdr3_nt: TGCAGCGTTGCCCGGGGGCAGGGGGAAAAACTGTTTTTT; cdr3_aa: CSVARGQGEKLFF
v_call: TRBV29-1; d_call: TRBD1; clone_size: -; j_call: TRBJ1-4; cdr3_nt: TGCAGCGTTGCAATACAGGGGGCGATTGAAAAACTGTTTTTT; cdr3_aa: CSVAIQGAIEKLFF
v_call: TRBV29-1; d_call: TRBD2; clone_size: few; j_call: TRBJ2-1; cdr3_nt: TGTAGCGTTGAAGAAGCGGGAGTCTACAATGAGCAGTTCTTC; cdr3_aa: CSVEEAGVYNEQFF
v_call: TRBV4-1; d_call: -; clone_size: -; j_call: TRBJ1-3; cdr3_nt: TGCGCCAGCAGCCAAGCGGCCTCTGGAAACACCATATATTTT; cdr3_aa: CASSQAASGNTIYF
v_call: TRBV4-3; d_call: -; clone_size: few; j_call: TRBJ2-4; cdr3_nt: TGCGCCAGCAGCCGAACGGGCAGGGGCGCCAAAAACATTCAGTACTTC; cdr3_aa: CASSRTGRGAKNIQYF
v_call: TRBV11-3; d_call: -; clone_size: -; j_call: TRBJ2-4; cdr3_nt: TGTGCCAGCAGCTTTCTGAGGGTCGAGGCTCCCAAAAACATTCAGTACTTC; cdr3_aa: CASSFLRVEAPKNIQYF
v_call: TRBV3-1; d_call: TRBD1; clone_size: -; j_call: TRBJ1-1; cdr3_nt: TGTGCCAGCAGCCAAATGACAGGGGGAGAAGCTTTCTTT; cdr3_aa: CASSQMTGGEAFF
v_call: TRBV4-1; d_call: TRBD1; clone_size: -; j_call: TRBJ1-2; cdr3_nt: TGCGCCAGCAGTCAGACAGGGAGGTATGATGGCTACACCTTC; cdr3_aa: CASSQTGRYDGYTF
v_call: TRBV9; d_call: TRBD2; clone_size: few; j_call: TRBJ2-5; cdr3_nt: TGTGCCAGCAGCGTCACTAGCGGTCAAGAGACCCAGTACTTC; cdr3_aa: CASSVTSGQETQYF
v_call: TRBV4-3; d_call: TRBD2; clone_size: few; j_call: TRBJ2-4; cdr3_nt: TGCGCCAGCAGCCAAGAAGTTCCTCTAGCGGGATTAAACATTCAGTACTTC; cdr3_aa: CASSQEVPLAGLNIQYF
v_call: TRBV7-9; d_call: TRBD1; clone_size: -; j_call: TRBJ1-1; cdr3_nt: TGTGCCAGCAGCCTCGGGACAGTCATGAACACTGAAGCTTTCTTT; cdr3_aa: CASSLGTVMNTEAFF
v_call: TRBV20-1; d_call: TRBD2; clone_size: few; j_call: TRBJ2-4; cdr3_nt: TGCAGTGCTAGAGGTGGTAGCGGGGGGGCCACGGAAAACATTCAGTACTTC; cdr3_aa: CSARGGSGGATENIQYF
v_call: TRBV18; d_call: -; clone_size: -; j_call: TRBJ2-1; cdr3_nt: TGTGCCAGCTCACCCGCGGTTCCGAGCTCCTACAATGAGCAGTTCTTC; cdr3_aa: CASSPAVPSSYNEQFF
v_call: TRBV7-9; d_call: TRBD1; clone_size: -; j_call: TRBJ2-5; cdr3_nt: TGTGCCAGCAGCCCCTACCGGGACAGCCAAGAGACCCAGTACTTC; cdr3_aa: CASSPYRDSQETQYF
v_call: TRBV5-1; d_call: -; clone_size: few; j_call: TRBJ2-6; cdr3_nt: TGCGCCAGCAGCCAAAGACAGATGCATTCTGGGGCCAACGTCCTGACTTTC; cdr3_aa: CASSQRQMHSGANVLTF
v_call: TRBV30; d_call: -; clone_size: -; j_call: TRBJ1-1; cdr3_nt: TGTGCCACCGACCGGGAGACGGACACTGAAGCTTTCTTT; cdr3_aa: CATDRETDTEAFF
v_call: TRBV15; d_call: -; clone_size: -; j_call: TRBJ1-2; cdr3_nt: TGTGCCACCAGCCCATCTGTGGGGGACGACGGCTACACCTTC; cdr3_aa: CATSPSVGDDGYTF
v_call: TRBV29-1; d_call: TRBD1; clone_size: -; j_call: TRBJ1-5; cdr3_nt: TGCAGCGTGAATCAGGGGGTAGGCCAGCCCCAGCATTTT; cdr3_aa: CSVNQGVGQPQHF
v_call: TRBV7-7; d_call: -; clone_size: -; j_call: TRBJ2-5; cdr3_nt: TGTGCCAGCAGCCCCACGGGGGTAGCGGAGACCCAGTACTTC; cdr3_aa: CASSPTGVAETQYF
v_call: TRBV29-1; d_call: -; clone_size: -; j_call: TRBJ2-3; cdr3_nt: TGCAGCGTTGAAGCCTCCTGGGATACGCAGTATTTT; cdr3_aa: CSVEASWDTQYF
v_call: TRBV20-1; d_call: -; clone_size: -; j_call: TRBJ1-2; cdr3_nt: TGCAGTGCTAGAGATGGCTACACCTTC; cdr3_aa: CSARDGYTF
v_call: TRBV9; d_call: -; clone_size: -; j_call: TRBJ1-2; cdr3_nt: TGTGCCAGCAGCGTTCCCATGGTAGGGGAACACTATGGCTACACCTTC; cdr3_aa: CASSVPMVGEHYGYTF
v_call: TRBV10-3; d_call: TRBD2; clone_size: -; j_call: TRBJ2-1; cdr3_nt: TGTGCCATCACCCGAGGTCTAGCGGGGGCACCACTCGGGGCCAATGAGCAGTTCTTC; cdr3_aa: CAITRGLAGAPLGANEQFF
v_call: TRBV7-9; d_call: TRBD2; clone_size: few; j_call: TRBJ2-1; cdr3_nt: TGTGCCAGCAGCTCACTAGCGGTGTCCTACAATGAGCAGTTCTTC; cdr3_aa: CASSSLAVSYNEQFF
v_call: TRBV7-9; d_call: -; clone_size: -; j_call: TRBJ2-7; cdr3_nt: TGTGCCAGCAGCTTCTCCGATCCCTACGAGCAGTACTTC; cdr3_aa: CASSFSDPYEQYF
v_call: TRBV20-1; d_call: -; clone_size: -; j_call: TRBJ1-2; cdr3_nt: TGCAGTGCTACCAGCTGGGGGTCCGGGACCCACGGAAACCATGGCTACACCTTC; cdr3_aa: CSATSWGSGTHGNHGYTF
v_call: TRBV9; d_call: TRBD1; clone_size: few; j_call: TRBJ2-5; cdr3_nt: TGTGCCAGCAGCGCGACAGGGATAGAAGAGACCCAGTACTTC; cdr3_aa: CASSATGIEETQYF
v_call: TRBV12-3/TRBV12-4; d_call: TRBD2; clone_size: -; j_call: TRBJ2-3; cdr3_nt: TGTGCCAGCAGTTCTAGCGGGAGGGCCGGGATGTTCACAGATACGCAGTATTTT; cdr3_aa: CASSSSGRAGMFTDTQYF
v_call: TRBV6-6; d_call: -; clone_size: -; j_call: TRBJ2-7; cdr3_nt: TGTGCCAGCATCGACGCCCCCAGAGGGCCCTACGAGCAGTACTTC; cdr3_aa: CASIDAPRGPYEQYF
v_call: TRBV5-6; d_call: -; clone_size: few; j_call: TRBJ1-2; cdr3_nt: TGTGCCAGCAGCACAGGGAACTATGGCTACACCTTC; cdr3_aa: CASSTGNYGYTF
v_call: TRBV7-9; d_call: -; clone_size: -; j_call: TRBJ2-7; cdr3_nt: TGTGCCAGCAGCTCCCGACAGGGAGGAAATTACGAGCAGTACTTC; cdr3_aa: CASSSRQGGNYEQYF
v_call: TRBV7-9; d_call: -; clone_size: -; j_call: TRBJ1-1; cdr3_nt: TGTGCCAGCAGTCAACGGGGGGTGAACACTGAAGCTTTCTTT; cdr3_aa: CASSQRGVNTEAFF
v_call: TRBV27; d_call: -; clone_size: -; j_call: TRBJ1-2; cdr3_nt: TGTGCCAGCAGCCCCGGGATAGCTAACTATGGCTACACCTTC; cdr3_aa: CASSPGIANYGYTF
v_call: TRBV7-2; d_call: -; clone_size: -; j_call: TRBJ2-3; cdr3_nt: TGTGCCAGCAGCCCCCCCGGTACGCAGTATTTT; cdr3_aa: CASSPPGTQYF
v_call: TRBV12-3/TRBV12-4; d_call: TRBD1; clone_size: few; j_call: TRBJ1-1; cdr3_nt: TGTGCCAGCAGTGCGACGACAGGGGTGACTGAAGCTTTCTTT; cdr3_aa: CASSATTGVTEAFF
v_call: TRBV7-2; d_call: TRBD2; clone_size: -; j_call: TRBJ2-7; cdr3_nt: TGTGCCAGCAGCCCGAGACTAGCGGGGGGGCAGGTGGACGAGCAGTACTTC; cdr3_aa: CASSPRLAGGQVDEQYF
v_call: TRBV2; d_call: TRBD1; clone_size: few; j_call: TRBJ1-5; cdr3_nt: TGTGCCAGCAGTAACGACAGGGTTGGCAATCAGCCCCAGCATTTT; cdr3_aa: CASSNDRVGNQPQHF
v_call: TRBV12-3/TRBV12-4; d_call: TRBD2; clone_size: few; j_call: TRBJ2-1; cdr3_nt: TGTGCCAGCAGTTCTGCGGGAGGAGACAATGAGCAGTTCTTC; cdr3_aa: CASSSAGGDNEQFF